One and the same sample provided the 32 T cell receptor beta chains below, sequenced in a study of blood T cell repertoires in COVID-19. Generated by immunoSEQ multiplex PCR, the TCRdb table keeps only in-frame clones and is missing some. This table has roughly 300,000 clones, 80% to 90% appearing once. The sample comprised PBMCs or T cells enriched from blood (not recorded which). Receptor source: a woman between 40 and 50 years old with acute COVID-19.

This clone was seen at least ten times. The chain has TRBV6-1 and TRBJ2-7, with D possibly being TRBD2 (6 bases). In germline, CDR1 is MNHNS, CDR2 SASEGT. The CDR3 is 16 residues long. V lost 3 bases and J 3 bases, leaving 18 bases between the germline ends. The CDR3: CASSDLPERASYEQYF. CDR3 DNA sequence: TGTGCCAGCAGTGACTTACCAGAGCGGGCTAGCTACGAGCAGTACTTC.

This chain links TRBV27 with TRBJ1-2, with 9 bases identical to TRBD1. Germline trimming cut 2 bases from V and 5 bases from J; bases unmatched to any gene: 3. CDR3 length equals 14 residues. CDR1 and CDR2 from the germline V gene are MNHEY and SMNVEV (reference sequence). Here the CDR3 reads CASSLGTGTYGYTF. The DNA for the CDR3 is TGTGCCAGCAGTTTAGGGACAGGGACATATGGCTACACCTTC.

The CDR3 DNA follows: TGTGCCAGCAGTCAGGGGGCGCAAGAGACCCAGTACTTC. Amino acids: CASSQGAQETQYF. The genes are TRBV12-3 or TRBV12-4 and TRBJ2-5; 8 bases map to TRBD1. The length of the CDR3 is 13 residues. Trimming removed 5 bases from V and 2 bases from J; junction bases left unmatched: 1.

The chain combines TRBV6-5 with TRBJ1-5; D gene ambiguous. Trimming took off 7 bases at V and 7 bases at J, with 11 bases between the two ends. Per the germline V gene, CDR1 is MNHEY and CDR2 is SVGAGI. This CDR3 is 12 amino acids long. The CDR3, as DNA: TGTGCCAGCACTATTAGTCCCCAGCCCCAGCATTTT. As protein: CASTISPQPQHF.

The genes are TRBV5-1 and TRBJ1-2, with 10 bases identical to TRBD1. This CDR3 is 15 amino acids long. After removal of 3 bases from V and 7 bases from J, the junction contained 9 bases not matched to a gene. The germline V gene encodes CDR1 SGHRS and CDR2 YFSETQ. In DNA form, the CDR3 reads TGCGCCAGCAGCTGGGTGGACAGGGGGTATGGTGGCTACACCTTC. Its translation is CASSWVDRGYGGYTF. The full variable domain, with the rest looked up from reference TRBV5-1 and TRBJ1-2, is KAGVTQTPRYLIKTRGQQVTLSCSPISGHRSVSWYQQTPGQGLQFLFEYFSETQRNKGNFPGRFSGRQFSNSRSEMNVSTLELGDSALYLCASSWVDRGYGGYTFGSGTRLTVV.

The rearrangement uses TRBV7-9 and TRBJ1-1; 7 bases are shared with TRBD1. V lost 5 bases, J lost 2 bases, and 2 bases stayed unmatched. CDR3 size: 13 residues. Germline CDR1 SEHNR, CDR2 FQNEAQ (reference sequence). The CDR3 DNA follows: TGTGCCAGCAGCCAGGGGGGTAACACTGAAGCTTTCTTT. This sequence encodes CASSQGGNTEAFF.

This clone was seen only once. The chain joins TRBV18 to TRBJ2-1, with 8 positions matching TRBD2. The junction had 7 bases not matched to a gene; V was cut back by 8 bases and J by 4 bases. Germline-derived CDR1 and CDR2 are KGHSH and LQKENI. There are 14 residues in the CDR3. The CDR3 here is CASQWLAGYNEQFF. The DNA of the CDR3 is TGTGCCAGCCAATGGCTAGCGGGTTACAATGAGCAGTTCTTC.

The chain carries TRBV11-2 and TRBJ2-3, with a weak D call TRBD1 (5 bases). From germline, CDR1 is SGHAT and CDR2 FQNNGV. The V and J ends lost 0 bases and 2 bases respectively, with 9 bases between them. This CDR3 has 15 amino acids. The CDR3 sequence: CASSLDQGHTDTQYF. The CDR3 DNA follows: TGTGCCAGCAGCTTAGATCAGGGCCACACAGATACGCAGTATTTT.

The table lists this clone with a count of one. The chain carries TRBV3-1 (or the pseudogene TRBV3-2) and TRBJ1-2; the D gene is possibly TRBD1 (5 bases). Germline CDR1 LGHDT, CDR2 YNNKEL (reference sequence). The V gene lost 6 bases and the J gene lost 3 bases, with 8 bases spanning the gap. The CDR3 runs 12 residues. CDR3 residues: CASSRDYYGYTF. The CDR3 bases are TGTGCCAGCAGTCGGGACTACTATGGCTACACCTTC.

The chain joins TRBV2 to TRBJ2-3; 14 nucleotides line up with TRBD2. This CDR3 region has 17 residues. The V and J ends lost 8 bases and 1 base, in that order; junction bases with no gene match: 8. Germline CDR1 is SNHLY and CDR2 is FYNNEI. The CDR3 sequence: CASAGLAGGHGTDTQYF. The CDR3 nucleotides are TGTGCCAGCGCCGGACTAGCGGGGGGTCACGGCACAGATACGCAGTATTTT. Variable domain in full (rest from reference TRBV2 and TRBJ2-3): EPEVTQTPSHQVTQMGQEVILRCVPISNHLYFYWYRQILGQKVEFLVSFYNNEISEKSEIFDDQFSVERPDGSNFTLKIRSTKLEDSAMYFCASAGLAGGHGTDTQYFGPGTRLTVL.

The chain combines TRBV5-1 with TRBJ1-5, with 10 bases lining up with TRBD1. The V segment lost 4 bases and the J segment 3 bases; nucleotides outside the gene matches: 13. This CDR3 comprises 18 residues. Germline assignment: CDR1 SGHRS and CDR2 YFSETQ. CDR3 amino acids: CASSPSPGQGGNNQPQHF. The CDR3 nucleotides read TGCGCCAGCAGCCCCTCACCTGGACAGGGGGGTAACAATCAGCCCCAGCATTTT.

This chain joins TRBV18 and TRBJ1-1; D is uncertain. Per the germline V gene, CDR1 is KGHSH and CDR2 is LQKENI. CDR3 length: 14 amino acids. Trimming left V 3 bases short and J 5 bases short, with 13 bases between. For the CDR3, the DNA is TGTGCCAGCTCACCGGGCTCCAAGGCGACTGAAGCTTTCTTT. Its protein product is CASSPGSKATEAFF.

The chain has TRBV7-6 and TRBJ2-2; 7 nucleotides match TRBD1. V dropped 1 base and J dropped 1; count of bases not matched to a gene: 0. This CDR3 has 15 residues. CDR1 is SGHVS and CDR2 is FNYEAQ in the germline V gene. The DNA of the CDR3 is TGTGCCAGCAGCTTAGGGACAGGGAACACCGGGGAGCTGTTTTTT. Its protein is CASSLGTGNTGELFF.

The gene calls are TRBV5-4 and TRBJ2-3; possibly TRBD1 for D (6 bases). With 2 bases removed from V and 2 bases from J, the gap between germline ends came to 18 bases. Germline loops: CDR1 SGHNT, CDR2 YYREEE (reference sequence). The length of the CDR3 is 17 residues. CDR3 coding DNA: TGTGCCAGCAGCTTACCCCCCGGAGGACAGACCACAGATACGCAGTATTTT. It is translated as CASSLPPGGQTTDTQYF.

CDR3 protein: CASRLSGGTSYEQYF. The CDR3 DNA follows: TGCGCCAGCAGGCTAAGCGGAGGGACGTCCTACGAGCAGTACTTC. The rearrangement links TRBV5-1 to TRBJ2-7; D may be TRBD2 (6 bases). From germline, CDR1 is SGHRS and CDR2 YFSETQ. The length of the CDR3 is 15 residues. Trimming stripped 5 bases from V and 1 base from J, with 16 bases between.

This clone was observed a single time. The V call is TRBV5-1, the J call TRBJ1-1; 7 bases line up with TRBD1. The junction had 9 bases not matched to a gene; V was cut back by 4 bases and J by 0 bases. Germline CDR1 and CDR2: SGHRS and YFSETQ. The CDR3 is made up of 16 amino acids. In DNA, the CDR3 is TGCGCCAGCAGCCTCGGACAGGACCCCATGAACACTGAAGCTTTCTTT. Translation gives CASSLGQDPMNTEAFF. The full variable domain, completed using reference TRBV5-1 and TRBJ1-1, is KAGVTQTPRYLIKTRGQQVTLSCSPISGHRSVSWYQQTPGQGLQFLFEYFSETQRNKGNFPGRFSGRQFSNSRSEMNVSTLELGDSALYLCASSLGQDPMNTEAFFGQGTRLTVV.

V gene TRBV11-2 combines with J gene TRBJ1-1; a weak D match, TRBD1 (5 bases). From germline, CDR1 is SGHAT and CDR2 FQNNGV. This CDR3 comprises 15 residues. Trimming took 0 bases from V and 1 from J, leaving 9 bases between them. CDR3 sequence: CASSLEGRANTEAFF. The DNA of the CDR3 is TGTGCCAGCAGCTTAGAGGGCAGGGCGAACACTGAAGCTTTCTTT. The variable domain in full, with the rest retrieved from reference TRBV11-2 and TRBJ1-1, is EAGVAQSPRYKIIEKRQSVAFWCNPISGHATLYWYQQILGQGPKLLIQFQNNGVVDDSQLPKDRFSAERLKGVDSTLKIQPAKLEDSAVYLCASSLEGRANTEAFFGQGTRLTVV.

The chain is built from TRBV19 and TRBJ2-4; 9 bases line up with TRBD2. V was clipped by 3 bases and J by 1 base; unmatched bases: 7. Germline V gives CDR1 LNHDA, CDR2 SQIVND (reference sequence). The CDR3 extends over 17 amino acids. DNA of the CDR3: TGTGCCAGTAGTATGTCGTCTAGCGGGACGGCCAAAAACATTCAGTACTTC. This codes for CASSMSSSGTAKNIQYF.

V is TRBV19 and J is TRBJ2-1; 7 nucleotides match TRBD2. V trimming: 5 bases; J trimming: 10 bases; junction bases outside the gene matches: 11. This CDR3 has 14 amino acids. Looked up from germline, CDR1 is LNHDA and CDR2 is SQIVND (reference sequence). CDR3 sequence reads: CASSQWGSGTEQFF. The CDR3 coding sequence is TGTGCCAGTAGTCAGTGGGGGAGCGGGACCGAGCAGTTCTTC. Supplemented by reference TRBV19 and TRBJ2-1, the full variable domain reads DGGITQSPKYLFRKEGQNVTLSCEQNLNHDAMYWYRQDPGQGLRLIYYSQIVNDFQKGDIAEGYSVSREKKESFPLTVTSAQKNPTAFYLCASSQWGSGTEQFFGPGTRLTVL.

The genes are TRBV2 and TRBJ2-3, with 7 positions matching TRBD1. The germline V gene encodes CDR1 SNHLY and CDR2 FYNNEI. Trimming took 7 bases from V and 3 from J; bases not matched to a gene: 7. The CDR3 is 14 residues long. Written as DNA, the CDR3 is TGTGCCAGCAAAGGGGGCCTGGGGACAGATACGCAGTATTTT. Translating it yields CASKGGLGTDTQYF. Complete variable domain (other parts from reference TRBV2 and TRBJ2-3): EPEVTQTPSHQVTQMGQEVILRCVPISNHLYFYWYRQILGQKVEFLVSFYNNEISEKSEIFDDQFSVERPDGSNFTLKIRSTKLEDSAMYFCASKGGLGTDTQYFGPGTRLTVL.

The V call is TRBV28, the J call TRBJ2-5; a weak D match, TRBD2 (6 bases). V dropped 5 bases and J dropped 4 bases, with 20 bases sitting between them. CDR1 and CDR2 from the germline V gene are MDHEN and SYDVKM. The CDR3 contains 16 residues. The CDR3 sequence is CASSNFMGGGAETQYF. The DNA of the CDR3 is TGTGCCAGCAGTAACTTCATGGGTGGAGGGGCAGAGACCCAGTACTTC.

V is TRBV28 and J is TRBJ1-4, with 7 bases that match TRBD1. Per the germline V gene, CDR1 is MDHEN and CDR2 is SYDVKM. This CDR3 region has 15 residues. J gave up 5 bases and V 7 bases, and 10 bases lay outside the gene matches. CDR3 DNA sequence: TGTGCCAGCAATATACCGGGACAGCAAAATGAAAAACTGTTTTTT. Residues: CASNIPGQQNEKLFF.

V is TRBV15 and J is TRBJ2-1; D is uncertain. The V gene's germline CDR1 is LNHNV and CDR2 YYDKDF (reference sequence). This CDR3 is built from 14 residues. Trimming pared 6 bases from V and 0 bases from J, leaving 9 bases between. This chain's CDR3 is CATSGSYSYNEQFF. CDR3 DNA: TGTGCCACCAGTGGTTCCTACTCCTACAATGAGCAGTTCTTC. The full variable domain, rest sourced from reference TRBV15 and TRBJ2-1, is DAMVIQNPRYQVTQFGKPVTLSCSQTLNHNVMYWYQQKSSQAPKLLFHYYDKDFNNEADTPDNFQSRRPNTSFCFLDIRSPGLGDTAMYLCATSGSYSYNEQFFGPGTRLTVL.

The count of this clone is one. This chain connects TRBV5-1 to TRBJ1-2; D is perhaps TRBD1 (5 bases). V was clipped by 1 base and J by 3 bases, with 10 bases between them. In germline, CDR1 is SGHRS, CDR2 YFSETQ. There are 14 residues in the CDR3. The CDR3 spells CASSLPGYDYGYTF. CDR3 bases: TGCGCCAGCAGCTTGCCAGGGTACGACTATGGCTACACCTTC.

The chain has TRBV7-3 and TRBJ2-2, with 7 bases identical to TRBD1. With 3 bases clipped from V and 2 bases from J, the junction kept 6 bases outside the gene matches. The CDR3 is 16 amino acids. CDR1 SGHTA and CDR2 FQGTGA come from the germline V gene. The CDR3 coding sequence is TGTGCCAGCAGCTTCACCGGGACAGATAACACCGGGGAGCTGTTTTTT. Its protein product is CASSFTGTDNTGELFF.

The CDR3 region has the DNA TGTGCCAGCAGTTCAACCAAAGCTAGCTCCTATAATTCACCCCTCCACTTT. Translated: CASSSTKASSYNSPLHF. The rearrangement uses TRBV28 and TRBJ1-6; D uncertain. Per the germline V gene, CDR1 is MDHEN and CDR2 is SYDVKM. Trimming removed 4 bases from V and 0 bases from J, with 13 bases in between. The CDR3 sequence is 17 residues long.

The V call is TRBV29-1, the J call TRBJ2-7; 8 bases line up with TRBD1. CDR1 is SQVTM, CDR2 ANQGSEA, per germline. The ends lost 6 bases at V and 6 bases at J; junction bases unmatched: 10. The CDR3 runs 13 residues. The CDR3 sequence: CSVAGQVGGEQYF. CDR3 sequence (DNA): TGCAGCGTCGCGGGACAGGTGGGGGGCGAGCAGTACTTC.

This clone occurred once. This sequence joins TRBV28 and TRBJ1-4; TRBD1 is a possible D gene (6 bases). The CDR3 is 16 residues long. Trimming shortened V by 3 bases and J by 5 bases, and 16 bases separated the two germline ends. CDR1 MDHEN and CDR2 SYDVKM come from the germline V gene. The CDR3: CASSFVIWGGNEKLFF. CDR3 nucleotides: TGTGCCAGCAGTTTTGTGATCTGGGGGGGCAATGAAAAACTGTTTTTT.

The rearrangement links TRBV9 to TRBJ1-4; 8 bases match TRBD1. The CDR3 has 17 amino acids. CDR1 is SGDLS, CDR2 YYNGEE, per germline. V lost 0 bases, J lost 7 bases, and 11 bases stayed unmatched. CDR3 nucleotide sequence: TGTGCCAGCAGCGTAGAGACAGGGGCACGGGGAGGTGAAAAACTGTTTTTT. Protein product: CASSVETGARGGEKLFF.

The CDR3 DNA reads as TGTGCCAGCCATCGAGAGCGGACTCACTACGAGCAGTACTTC. It encodes CASHRERTHYEQYF. V usage is TRBV2 and J usage is TRBJ2-7; tentatively, D is TRBD2 (5 bases). This CDR3 comprises 14 residues. The germline V and J ends were trimmed by 8 bases and 3 bases, with 17 bases remaining between them. Germline-derived CDR1 and CDR2 are SNHLY and FYNNEI.

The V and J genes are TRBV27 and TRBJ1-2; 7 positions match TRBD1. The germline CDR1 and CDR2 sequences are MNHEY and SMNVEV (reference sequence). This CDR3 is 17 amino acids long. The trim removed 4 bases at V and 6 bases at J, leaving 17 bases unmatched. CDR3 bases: TGTGCCAGCAGTTCTCAGGGGGGAATGTATTATGGCGATGGCTACACCTTC. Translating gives CASSSQGGMYYGDGYTF.

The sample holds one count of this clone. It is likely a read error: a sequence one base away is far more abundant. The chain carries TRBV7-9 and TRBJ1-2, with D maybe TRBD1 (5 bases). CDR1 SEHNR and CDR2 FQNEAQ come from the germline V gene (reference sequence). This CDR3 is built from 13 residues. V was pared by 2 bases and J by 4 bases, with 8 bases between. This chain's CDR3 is CASSLRGSYGYTF. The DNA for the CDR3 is TGTGCCAGCAGCTTAAGGGGTAGCTATGGCTACACCTTC.